This record looks at one TCR beta chain sequence and its context. Antigen specificity is unknown. This entry is derived from a study of cytomegalovirus exposure and HLA in healthy donors. Primers included in the PCR were 60 Vbeta and 13 Jbeta primers. TCRdb keeps only in-frame clones here, not all; method: immunoSEQ multiplex PCR. This sample carries fewer than 200,000 clones, roughly 77% of them seen once, and the ten largest clones take about 2.6%. CDR3 length equals 18 residues. The germline V gene has CDR1 SGHVS and CDR2 FQNEAQ. V lost 1 base, J lost 8 bases, and 10 bases stayed unmatched. Study findings and constraints: Relative to the approximately 700-donor mean, N-insertions were reportedly fewer in an Asian-associated ancestry cluster in a later analysis. Common viral pathogens seemed to be connected with several of the most significant clusters, according to a later analysis.

The genes are TRBV7-8 and TRBJ2-3; 15 bases agree with TRBD2. Sample: PBMCs. The clonotype comes from a woman aged 35 to 49 in good health and CMV-seropositive. The CDR3 sequence: CASSLEGRTSGGAVTQYF. CDR3 sequence (DNA): TGTGCCAGCAGCTTAGAGGGGAGGACTAGCGGGGGGGCCGTTACGCAGTATTTT.